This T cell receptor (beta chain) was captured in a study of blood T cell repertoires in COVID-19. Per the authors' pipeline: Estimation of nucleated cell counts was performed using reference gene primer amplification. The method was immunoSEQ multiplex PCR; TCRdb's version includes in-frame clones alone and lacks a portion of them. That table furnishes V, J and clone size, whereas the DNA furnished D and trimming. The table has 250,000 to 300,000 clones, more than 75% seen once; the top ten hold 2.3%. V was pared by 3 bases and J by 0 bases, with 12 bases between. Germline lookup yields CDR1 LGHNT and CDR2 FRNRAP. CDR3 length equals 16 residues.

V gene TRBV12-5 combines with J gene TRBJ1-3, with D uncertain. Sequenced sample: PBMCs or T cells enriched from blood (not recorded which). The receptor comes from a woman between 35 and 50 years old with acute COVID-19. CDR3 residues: CASGFLESGSGNTIYF. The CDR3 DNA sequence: TGTGCTAGTGGTTTTCTGGAGTCGGGCTCTGGAAACACCATATATTTT.